The entry that follows covers one TCR beta chain sequence. The data belong to a study of control samples from healthy donors and cancer patients. The protocol was immunoSEQ multiplex PCR, while the TCRdb copy is restricted to in-frame clones and leaves out a portion. The sample carries roughly 140,000 clones, about nine tenths recorded once. This CDR3 has 15 residues. Germline V gives CDR1 SGHAT, CDR2 FQNNGV. V lost 1 base and J 0 bases, leaving 7 bases between the germline ends. What was sequenced was blood. The TCR comes from a man aged 25 to 40 in good health. This chain joins TRBV11-2 and TRBJ2-1; D gene ambiguous. The CDR3 region is CASSLGPSSYNEQFF. The CDR3 DNA reads TGTGCCAGCAGCTTAGGTCCTAGCTCCTACAATGAGCAGTTCTTC. Based on the CDR3 plus reference TRBV11-2 and TRBJ2-1, the full variable domain is EAGVAQSPRYKIIEKRQSVAFWCNPISGHATLYWYQQILGQGPKLLIQFQNNGVVDDSQLPKDRFSAERLKGVDSTLKIQPAKLEDSAVYLCASSLGPSSYNEQFFGPGTRLTVL.